The rows below give T cell receptor beta chains drawn from one sample of a study of OX40 agonist ivuxolimab in advanced cancers. Only in-frame clones appear in the TCRdb table, and some are missing; sequencing was by immunoSEQ multiplex PCR. There are 65,000 to 85,000 clones in the sample; around 93% occur only once, and 14% lies in the top ten. The starting material was CD4+ or CD8+ T cells sorted from blood, obtained in a trial of the OX40 agonist ivuxolimab. These receptor sequences come from an adult with an advanced solid tumor such as melanoma, head and neck, liver or kidney cancer. The CDR3 runs from the conserved cysteine through the conserved F or W. The D gene is left open where the match is weak. Part of the rows lack a size; the others show once, few, many or a class for expanded clones.

d_call,j_call,v_call,clone_size,cdr3_aa,cdr3_nt
NA,TRBJ1-5,TRBV19,NA,CASSIWTVSNQPQHF,TGTGCCAGTAGTATATGGACAGTTAGCAATCAGCCCCAGCATTTT
NA,TRBJ2-3,TRBV7-7,NA,CASSFEGSTDTQYF,TGTGCTAGCAGCTTCGAGGGCAGCACAGATACGCAGTATTTT
NA,TRBJ2-3,TRBV6-1,NA,CASSEGTGRLTDTQYF,TGTGCCAGCAGTGAGGGGACTGGCAGGTTAACAGATACGCAGTATTTT
TRBD2,TRBJ2-1,TRBV4-1,NA,CASSQRSGTSVYNEQFF,TGCGCCAGCAGCCAACGTTCCGGGACTAGCGTTTACAATGAGCAGTTCTTC
NA,TRBJ2-7,TRBV27,NA,CASSLSVQASYEQYF,TGTGCCAGCAGTTTATCGGTCCAGGCCTCCTACGAGCAGTACTTC
NA,TRBJ1-2,TRBV7-9,NA,CASSLAGMRHYGYTF,TGTGCCAGCAGCTTAGCGGGGATGCGCCACTATGGCTACACCTTC
TRBD2,TRBJ2-5,TRBV19,NA,CASSLSGGAAETQYF,TGTGCCAGTAGTCTAAGCGGGGGGGCCGCAGAGACCCAGTACTTC
NA,TRBJ2-7,TRBV28,NA,CASSFQTMTYEQYF,TGTGCCAGCAGTTTTCAGACGATGACCTACGAGCAGTACTTC
NA,TRBJ2-7,TRBV10-1,NA,CASLKGSSYEQYF,TGCGCCAGCCTAAAGGGGAGCTCCTACGAGCAGTACTTC
NA,TRBJ2-7,TRBV28,NA,CASRVSGVEQYF,TGTGCCAGCAGAGTCTCAGGGGTCGAGCAGTACTTC
NA,TRBJ2-2,TRBV5-6,once,CASSLDLGRPNTGELFF,TGTGCCAGCAGCTTGGATTTGGGCAGACCGAACACCGGGGAGCTGTTTTTT
NA,TRBJ1-5,TRBV28,NA,CASSYSNQPQHF,TGTGCCAGCAGTTATAGCAATCAGCCCCAGCATTTT
NA,TRBJ1-2,TRBV6-6,NA,CASRPFTGNYGYTF,TGTGCCAGCAGACCCTTCACAGGGAATTATGGCTACACCTTC
TRBD1,TRBJ2-7,TRBV7-2,once,CASSPGTGLYEQYF,TGTGCCAGCAGTCCCGGGACAGGGTTATACGAGCAGTACTTC